The 32 T cell receptor beta chains presented below share a single source sample, sequenced in a study of Ad26.COV2.S vaccination and SARS-CoV-2 variants. The assay was immunoSEQ multiplex PCR, and TCRdb's table has in-frame clones only and misses some. The sample contains about 390,000 clones, approximately 90% of which appear only once. The treatment is: some 19 received Ad26.COV2.S at low or high dose, single or two shots; 5 received placebo; per-sample allocation not given. Samples came from day 63 after the first vaccine or placebo injection. The source was peripheral blood, collected in a trial of Ad26.COV2.S vaccine versus placebo. These receptor sequences come from a person between 18 and 65 years old who received the Ad26.COV2.S COVID-19 vaccine or a placebo.

The chain combines TRBV10-3 with TRBJ2-7, with 7 nucleotides matching TRBD2. In germline, CDR1 is ENHRY, CDR2 SYGVKD. Germline trimming cut 2 bases from V and 3 bases from J; bases unmatched to any gene: 1. This CDR3 region has 13 residues. The DNA of the CDR3 is TGTGCCATCAGTGAGGGACTAGGCTACGAGCAGTACTTC. This sequence encodes CAISEGLGYEQYF.

V gene TRBV27 combines with J gene TRBJ1-2; 7 nucleotides agree with TRBD1. The germline CDR1 and CDR2 sequences are MNHEY and SMNVEV (reference sequence). The V and J ends lost 5 bases and 0 bases, in that order; junction bases with no gene match: 15. CDR3 size: 18 residues. Here the CDR3 reads CASSRLSGTVLANYGYTF. Here the CDR3 DNA reads TGTGCCAGCAGTCGCTTAAGCGGGACAGTCTTAGCTAACTATGGCTACACCTTC.

The count of this clone is one. V is TRBV5-1 and J is TRBJ1-2; D is undetermined. Germline V CDR1 and CDR2: SGHRS, YFSETQ. Trimming took 0 bases from V and 8 from J, leaving 11 bases between them. CDR3 size: 13 residues. The CDR3 spells CASSLDSIGGYTF. The CDR3 region has the DNA TGCGCCAGCAGCTTGGACAGCATCGGGGGCTACACCTTC. Complete variable domain (other parts from reference TRBV5-1 and TRBJ1-2): KAGVTQTPRYLIKTRGQQVTLSCSPISGHRSVSWYQQTPGQGLQFLFEYFSETQRNKGNFPGRFSGRQFSNSRSEMNVSTLELGDSALYLCASSLDSIGGYTFGSGTRLTVV.

This chain connects TRBV27 to TRBJ2-1; D ambiguous. Trimming cost V 3 bases and J 7 bases, with 16 bases left between them. This CDR3 spans 15 amino acids. Germline V gene data show CDR1 as MNHEY and CDR2 as SMNVEV (reference sequence). The CDR3 DNA is TGTGCCAGCAGTTTGATAACCAAAAGAGTAAATGAGCAGTTCTTC. Amino acids: CASSLITKRVNEQFF.

J is TRBJ1-2 and V is TRBV2; D gene unclear. V lost 2 bases and J 7 bases, leaving 14 bases between the germline ends. The CDR3 is made up of 14 amino acids. Looked up from germline, CDR1 is SNHLY and CDR2 is FYNNEI. CDR3 nucleotide sequence: TGTGCCAGCAGTGAACTAAGGAGCCAACCTGGCTACACCTTC. Encoded protein: CASSELRSQPGYTF.

This clone was counted once. The chain couples TRBV4-3 to TRBJ1-6; D is uncertain. Germline assignment: CDR1 LGHNA and CDR2 YSLEER. The CDR3 has 13 amino acids. V lost 0 bases and J lost 6, with 3 bases in between. CDR3 sequence: CASSQDSNSPLHF. The CDR3 bases are TGCGCCAGCAGCCAAGACAGTAATTCACCCCTCCACTTT.

This rearrangement joins TRBV4-3 to TRBJ1-6; no definite D call. The CDR3 sequence is 14 residues long. V was shortened by 5 bases and J by 5 bases, with 10 bases between the two germline ends. Germline-derived CDR1 and CDR2 are LGHNA and YSLEER. The CDR3 reads CASSGAGNNSPLHF. DNA for the CDR3: TGCGCCAGCAGCGGCGCAGGTAATAATTCACCCCTCCACTTT.

This clone was seen a few times. This chain uses TRBV4-1 with TRBJ1-1; D is uncertain. Germline V gene lookup returns CDR1 MGHRA and CDR2 YSYEKL. V lost 0 bases and J lost 4, with 12 bases in between. The CDR3 sequence is 15 residues long. CDR3 nucleotides: TGCGCCAGCAGCCAAGAGTCTAGGGCCTTCACTGAAGCTTTCTTT. This codes for CASSQESRAFTEAFF.

V is TRBV7-2 and J is TRBJ2-2, with 9 bases fitting TRBD2. The V segment lost 3 bases and the J segment 3 bases; nucleotides outside the gene matches: 2. CDR3 length: 15 residues. The germline gives CDR1 SGHTA, CDR2 FQGNSA. The CDR3 DNA reads TGTGCCAGCAGCTTTGCTAGCGGGGACACCGGGGAGCTGTTTTTT. Amino acids: CASSFASGDTGELFF.

Only one count was recorded for this clone. The V call is TRBV6-1, the J call TRBJ1-1; 8 bases fit TRBD1. CDR1 and CDR2 (germline): MNHNS, SASEGT. This CDR3 comprises 15 residues. The ends lost 0 bases at V and 11 bases at J; junction bases unmatched: 11. CDR3 sequence reads: CASSEARGTGSFAFF. For the CDR3, the DNA is TGTGCCAGCAGTGAAGCGCGAGGGACAGGATCATTTGCTTTCTTT.

The V gene is TRBV19, the J gene TRBJ1-6, with D hard to call. Trimming removed 7 bases from V and 6 bases from J, with 7 bases in between. CDR1 and CDR2 (germline): LNHDA, SQIVND (reference sequence). This CDR3 spans 12 amino acids. The CDR3 DNA follows: TGTGCCAGTAACGCCCCTAATTCACCCCTCCACTTT. Residues: CASNAPNSPLHF.

The chain links TRBV11-1 to TRBJ2-5; TRBD1 aligns across 7 bases. CDR3 length equals 13 residues. Germline V CDR1 and CDR2: SGHAT, FQDESV (reference sequence). Trimming cost V 1 base and J 5 bases; bases outside gene matches: 1. The CDR3 bases are TGTGCCAGCAGCTTAGGGACAGGCGAGACCCAGTACTTC. Translation: CASSLGTGETQYF.

The chain recombines TRBV4-3 with TRBJ2-3; TRBD2 matches 9 bases. Per the germline V gene, CDR1 is LGHNA and CDR2 is YSLEER. This CDR3 has 15 residues. The junction had 8 bases not matched to a gene; V was cut back by 2 bases and J by 8 bases. CDR3 loop: CASSQRAGGPVTQYF. As DNA, the CDR3 is TGCGCCAGCAGCCAAAGGGCGGGGGGGCCAGTTACGCAGTATTTT.

The chain couples TRBV5-1 to TRBJ1-1; no clear D. Germline V CDR1 and CDR2: SGHRS, YFSETQ. The CDR3 is 11 amino acids. V gave up 8 bases and J gave up 3 bases, with 8 bases separating them. The CDR3 is CASRVDTEAFF. Here the CDR3 DNA reads TGCGCCAGTCGGGTCGACACTGAAGCTTTCTTT.

The CDR3 DNA follows: TGTGCCAGCAGTTACGTCCCAGGGTTTGGCTACACCTTC. It is translated as CASSYVPGFGYTF. The chain carries TRBV6-2 or TRBV6-3 and TRBJ1-2, with D possibly TRBD1 on 5 matching bases. CDR1 is MNHEY and CDR2 is SVGEGT in the germline V gene. V lost 2 bases and J lost 7, with 11 bases in between. This CDR3 is 13 amino acids long.

The rearrangement links TRBV7-9 to TRBJ2-3; unclear D gene. Germline V lookup: CDR1 SEHNR, CDR2 FQNEAQ (reference sequence). Trimming cost V 3 bases and J 6 bases, with 7 bases left between them. This CDR3 spans 12 amino acids. CDR3 DNA sequence: TGTGCCAGCAGCTTCGGAGACGATACGCAGTATTTT. Encoded protein: CASSFGDDTQYF.

The chain is built from TRBV10-3 and TRBJ2-7, with D perhaps TRBD1 or TRBD2 (5 bases each). Germline V gives CDR1 ENHRY, CDR2 SYGVKD. V gave up 0 bases and J gave up 4 bases, with 10 bases separating them. This CDR3 region has 14 residues. The CDR3 coding sequence is TGTGCCATCAGTGAGTCGGGGGTGGGATACGAGCAGTACTTC. Amino acids: CAISESGVGYEQYF.

The V gene is TRBV19, the J gene TRBJ2-3; 9 positions match TRBD1. The CDR3 runs 16 residues. CDR1 is LNHDA, CDR2 SQIVND, per germline (reference sequence). V was clipped by 3 bases and J by 5 bases; unmatched bases: 9. CDR3 nucleotide sequence: TGTGCCAGTAGTATGCCGAGGACAGGGGAGAAAGATACGCAGTATTTT. Amino acids: CASSMPRTGEKDTQYF.

This chain links TRBV29-1 with TRBJ2-1; the match to TRBD2 covers 9 bases. Looked up from germline, CDR1 is SQVTM and CDR2 is ANQGSEA. With 7 bases clipped from V and 5 bases from J, the junction kept 21 bases outside the gene matches. CDR3 length equals 18 residues. The CDR3 nucleotides are TGCAGCGCCGACGGGGTAGCGGGGGACAACATTGGCGACAATGAGCAGTTCTTC. Translated, it gives CSADGVAGDNIGDNEQFF.

J is TRBJ2-7 and V is TRBV7-2, with a possible D match to TRBD1 (6 bases). V was shortened by 6 bases and J by 2 bases, with 11 bases between the two germline ends. The CDR3 covers 13 residues. Germline CDR1 SGHTA, CDR2 FQGNSA. The CDR3 sequence: CASSPGGPYEQYF. The CDR3 DNA follows: TGTGCCAGCAGTCCTGGGGGCCCCTACGAGCAGTACTTC.

V gene TRBV27 combines with J gene TRBJ1-1, with a possible D match to TRBD1 (5 bases). The CDR3 loop spans 17 amino acids. Trimming stripped 2 bases from V and 2 bases from J, with 18 bases between. From germline, CDR1 is MNHEY and CDR2 SMNVEV (reference sequence). The CDR3 sequence: CASSLRGWGAVNTEAFF. In DNA, the CDR3 is TGTGCCAGCAGTTTAAGGGGTTGGGGAGCAGTAAACACTGAAGCTTTCTTT.

CDR3 sequence reads: CASSIRTGGTEAFF. The CDR3 DNA follows: TGTGCCAGTAGTATAAGGACAGGGGGGACTGAAGCTTTCTTT. V and J are TRBV19 and TRBJ1-1; 10 positions match TRBD1. Germline V CDR1 and CDR2: LNHDA, SQIVND (reference sequence). V was pared by 2 bases and J by 5 bases, with 2 bases of the junction left unmatched. The CDR3 is 14 amino acids.

The chain links TRBV4-1 to TRBJ2-2, with 7 positions matching TRBD1. After removal of 1 base from V and 7 bases from J, the junction contained 15 bases not matched to a gene. CDR1 is MGHRA and CDR2 is YSYEKL in the germline V gene. The CDR3 runs 18 residues. CDR3 sequence: CASSQARGRGFIVGELFF. In DNA form, the CDR3 reads TGCGCCAGCAGCCAAGCGAGAGGCAGGGGGTTTATAGTCGGGGAGCTGTTTTTT.

Note on this clone: Within the sample, other DNA sequences also encode this same CDR3. The DNA of the CDR3 is TGTGCCAGTAGTATAGGGGGGTCTGGGGCCAACGTCCTGACTTTC. Translation: CASSIGGSGANVLTF. The V gene is TRBV19, the J gene TRBJ2-6, with D perhaps given as TRBD1 or TRBD2 (5 bases each). CDR3 length equals 15 residues. CDR1 and CDR2 from the germline V gene are LNHDA and SQIVND (reference sequence). Trimming pared 1 base from V and 1 base from J, leaving 5 bases between.

The rearrangement links TRBV29-1 to TRBJ1-2; tentatively, D is TRBD1 (6 bases). This CDR3 is 13 amino acids long. Trimming removed 6 bases from V and 2 bases from J, with 13 bases in between. Germline lookup yields CDR1 SQVTM and CDR2 ANQGSEA. The CDR3: CSVGRGENYGYTF. The DNA for the CDR3 is TGCAGCGTCGGTAGGGGGGAAAACTATGGCTACACCTTC.

The chain combines TRBV18 with TRBJ1-2; 9 bases agree with TRBD1. V trimming: 2 bases; J trimming: 2 bases; junction bases outside the gene matches: 6. The CDR3 contains 16 residues. Per germline, CDR1 KGHSH and CDR2 LQKENI. The chain's CDR3 is CASSPSGQGLNYGYTF. CDR3 sequence (DNA): TGTGCCAGCTCACCATCGGGACAGGGATTGAACTATGGCTACACCTTC.

This sequence joins TRBV3-1 (or the pseudogene TRBV3-2) and TRBJ1-1; D might be TRBD1 (5 bases). This CDR3 comprises 18 residues. In germline, CDR1 is LGHDT, CDR2 YNNKEL (reference sequence). V dropped 1 base and J dropped 0 bases, with 18 bases sitting between them. The CDR3 DNA follows: TGTGCCAGCAGCCAAGTAAGGGACCTAATGGCCATGAACACTGAAGCTTTCTTT. Translation gives CASSQVRDLMAMNTEAFF.

The gene calls are TRBV23-1 and TRBJ1-4, with 8 bases fitting TRBD1. TRBV23-1 is an open reading frame, and its role is uncertain. This CDR3 comprises 17 residues. The V segment lost 4 bases and the J segment 7 bases; nucleotides outside the gene matches: 14. In DNA, the CDR3 is TGCGCCAGCAGTCCGCCCGGAGGGGGCAGGGGGCGTGAAAAACTGTTTTTT. Translation: CASSPPGGGRGREKLFF.

The genes are TRBV6-6 and TRBJ2-1; tentatively, D is TRBD2 (5 bases). V was cut by 7 bases and J by 12 bases, with 16 bases left in between. This CDR3 has 12 residues. Germline CDR1 reads MNHNY; CDR2 reads SVGAGI (reference sequence). The CDR3 is CASNDVGDRQFF. CDR3 sequence (DNA): TGTGCCAGCAACGACGTCGGGGATCGGCAGTTCTTC.

This sequence joins TRBV10-3 and TRBJ2-6, with no clear D. The V end was cut by 6 bases, the J end by 1 base, with 16 bases between. CDR3 size: 17 residues. Germline V gives CDR1 ENHRY, CDR2 SYGVKD. The CDR3 region is CAIRSSSTGSGANVLTF. In DNA form, the CDR3 reads TGTGCCATCAGGTCGTCATCGACCGGTTCTGGGGCCAACGTCCTGACTTTC.

The gene calls are TRBV5-1 and TRBJ2-2; D may be TRBD1 (6 bases). V was pared by 3 bases and J by 4 bases, with 13 bases between. The CDR3 is made up of 15 amino acids. CDR1 and CDR2 (germline): SGHRS, YFSETQ. The CDR3 loop reads CASSSPGHSTGELFF. CDR3 sequence (DNA): TGCGCCAGCAGCTCCCCGGGACACAGCACCGGGGAGCTGTTTTTT.

This clone was detected only a few times. This chain connects TRBV29-1 to TRBJ2-7; TRBD1 agrees at 8 bases. The CDR3 runs to 13 residues. The V segment lost 4 bases and the J segment 1 base; nucleotides outside the gene matches: 3. CDR1 and CDR2 (germline): SQVTM, ANQGSEA. CDR3 bases: TGCAGCGTTGGGGGACAGGAGTCCTACGAGCAGTACTTC. Its protein product is CSVGGQESYEQYF.